The rows below give T cell receptor beta chains drawn from one sample of a study of T-cell memory formation after mild COVID-19. TCRdb itself ran the 5' RACE reads through MiXCR, one entry per CDR3 protein. Here the sample spans around 130,000 distinct CDR3 sequences, approximately 6.2% being singletons. Specimen: PBMCs or a T cell subset sorted from them (not recorded which). All receptors come from an adult woman who had mild COVID-19 (a few samples of this study predate the infection). Cell type and time point are not known. The CDR3 runs from the conserved cysteine through the conserved F or W. The order of the fields is clone size, D gene, CDR3 length, V gene, J gene, CDR3 protein, CDR3 DNA. A D gene is named only where the DNA matches it firmly. The size of a clone is reported for some rows only, either as once, few or many, or as a class for expanded clones.

abundance: few; d_gene: -; len: 14; v_gene: TRBV7-2; j_gene: TRBJ2-6; CDR3aa: CASSDVSGANVLTF; CDR3nt: TGTGCCAGCAGCGACGTTTCTGGGGCCAACGTCCTGACTTTC
abundance: few; d_gene: -; len: 13; v_gene: TRBV18; j_gene: TRBJ1-4; CDR3aa: CASSSDRNEKLFF; CDR3nt: TGTGCCAGCTCGTCCGACAGAAATGAAAAACTGTTTTTT
abundance: few; d_gene: -; len: 15; v_gene: TRBV7-9; j_gene: TRBJ1-4; CDR3aa: CASSLLGLTNEKLFF; CDR3nt: TGTGCCAGCAGCTTACTCGGGCTTACTAATGAAAAACTGTTTTTT
abundance: many; d_gene: TRBD1; len: 15; v_gene: TRBV6-5; j_gene: TRBJ2-5; CDR3aa: CASSPGTGGGKTQYF; CDR3nt: TGTGCCAGCAGTCCCGGAACAGGGGGCGGAAAGACCCAGTACTTC
abundance: few; d_gene: TRBD1; len: 15; v_gene: TRBV29-1; j_gene: TRBJ1-5; CDR3aa: CSVAQGAASNQPQHF; CDR3nt: TGCAGCGTAGCACAGGGGGCGGCGAGCAATCAGCCCCAGCATTTT
abundance: many; d_gene: TRBD2; len: 15; v_gene: TRBV20-1; j_gene: TRBJ2-1; CDR3aa: CSARKGSGGLNEQFF; CDR3nt: TGCAGTGCTAGAAAGGGCAGCGGGGGGTTAAATGAGCAGTTCTTC
abundance: -; d_gene: TRBD2; len: 15; v_gene: TRBV4-1; j_gene: TRBJ2-5; CDR3aa: CASSQGPGGRETQYF; CDR3nt: TGCGCCAGCAGCCAAGGTCCGGGGGGGAGGGAGACCCAGTACTTC
abundance: few; d_gene: TRBD2; len: 15; v_gene: TRBV11-2; j_gene: TRBJ2-7; CDR3aa: CASSLGWTRVNEQYF; CDR3nt: TGTGCCAGCAGCTTAGGTTGGACTAGAGTTAACGAGCAGTACTTC
abundance: -; d_gene: -; len: 14; v_gene: TRBV20-1; j_gene: TRBJ1-5; CDR3aa: CSASPIPFNQPQHF; CDR3nt: TGCAGTGCTTCCCCCATCCCTTTCAATCAGCCCCAGCATTTT
abundance: many; d_gene: TRBD1; len: 12; v_gene: TRBV6-1; j_gene: TRBJ2-7; CDR3aa: CASDKTGYEQYF; CDR3nt: TGTGCCAGCGATAAGACAGGGTACGAGCAGTACTTC
abundance: few; d_gene: -; len: 14; v_gene: TRBV9; j_gene: TRBJ2-5; CDR3aa: CASSVSSRQETQYF; CDR3nt: TGTGCCAGCAGCGTGTCGTCGCGACAAGAGACCCAGTACTTC
abundance: many; d_gene: TRBD2; len: 16; v_gene: TRBV7-2; j_gene: TRBJ2-7; CDR3aa: CASSLGPGLAGHEQYF; CDR3nt: TGTGCCAGCAGCTTAGGACCGGGACTAGCGGGCCACGAGCAGTACTTC
abundance: many; d_gene: TRBD1; len: 16; v_gene: TRBV7-8; j_gene: TRBJ1-1; CDR3aa: CASSLDRGLPNTEAFF; CDR3nt: TGTGCCAGCAGCTTAGACAGGGGGCTCCCGAACACTGAAGCTTTCTTT
abundance: many; d_gene: -; len: 15; v_gene: TRBV7-2; j_gene: TRBJ1-2; CDR3aa: CASSSPQDSFYGYTF; CDR3nt: TGTGCCAGCAGCTCTCCCCAAGACAGTTTCTATGGCTACACCTTC
abundance: many; d_gene: -; len: 14; v_gene: TRBV20-1; j_gene: TRBJ2-5; CDR3aa: CSASPRGGQETQYF; CDR3nt: TGCAGTGCTTCCCCTCGAGGGGGCCAAGAGACCCAGTACTTC
abundance: many; d_gene: -; len: 15; v_gene: TRBV12-3/TRBV12-4; j_gene: TRBJ2-3; CDR3aa: CASNLGGLRTDTQYF; CDR3nt: TGTGCCAGCAACCTCGGGGGACTGCGCACAGATACGCAGTATTTT
abundance: few; d_gene: -; len: 15; v_gene: TRBV4-1; j_gene: TRBJ1-3; CDR3aa: CASSRDRLPGNTIYF; CDR3nt: TGCGCCAGCAGCAGAGACAGGCTTCCTGGAAACACCATATATTTT
abundance: many; d_gene: -; len: 13; v_gene: TRBV20-1; j_gene: TRBJ1-1; CDR3aa: CSASEGLNTEAFF; CDR3nt: TGCAGTGCTAGTGAGGGTCTGAACACTGAAGCTTTCTTT
abundance: many; d_gene: -; len: 16; v_gene: TRBV7-3; j_gene: TRBJ2-2; CDR3aa: CASSHTGTRNTGELFF; CDR3nt: TGTGCCAGCAGTCACACCGGGACCCGGAACACCGGGGAGCTGTTTTTT
abundance: few; d_gene: TRBD1; len: 13; v_gene: TRBV2; j_gene: TRBJ1-2; CDR3aa: CASSLGQGMGYTF; CDR3nt: TGTGCCAGCAGTCTAGGACAGGGGATGGGCTACACCTTC
abundance: few; d_gene: -; len: 13; v_gene: TRBV5-1; j_gene: TRBJ2-5; CDR3aa: CASSPTSGGTQYF; CDR3nt: TGCGCCAGCAGCCCCACTAGTGGGGGGACCCAGTACTTC
abundance: -; d_gene: -; len: 14; v_gene: TRBV12-3/TRBV12-4; j_gene: TRBJ1-2; CDR3aa: CASSLSGGLGGYTF; CDR3nt: TGTGCCAGCAGTTTATCGGGGGGGCTGGGCGGCTACACCTTC
abundance: -; d_gene: -; len: 15; v_gene: TRBV12-3/TRBV12-4; j_gene: TRBJ2-7; CDR3aa: CASSSGSGGIYEQYF; CDR3nt: TGTGCCAGCAGTTCGGGATCCGGCGGGATCTACGAGCAGTACTTC
abundance: few; d_gene: -; len: 14; v_gene: TRBV5-1; j_gene: TRBJ1-4; CDR3aa: CASSFGGSNEKLFF; CDR3nt: TGCGCCAGCAGCTTTGGGGGAAGTAATGAAAAACTGTTTTTT
abundance: many; d_gene: -; len: 13; v_gene: TRBV29-1; j_gene: TRBJ2-5; CDR3aa: CSVGRNRGETQYF; CDR3nt: TGCAGCGTTGGCCGAAATCGCGGGGAGACCCAGTACTTC
abundance: many; d_gene: -; len: 13; v_gene: TRBV5-6; j_gene: TRBJ1-1; CDR3aa: CASSRAKNTEAFF; CDR3nt: TGTGCCAGCAGCCGCGCTAAGAACACTGAAGCTTTCTTT
abundance: many; d_gene: -; len: 14; v_gene: TRBV20-1; j_gene: TRBJ2-2; CDR3aa: CSATGPTNTGELFF; CDR3nt: TGCAGTGCTACGGGACCGACAAACACCGGGGAGCTGTTTTTT
abundance: many; d_gene: TRBD1; len: 15; v_gene: TRBV10-3; j_gene: TRBJ2-7; CDR3aa: CAISGRQGMNYEQYF; CDR3nt: TGTGCCATCAGTGGCCGACAGGGCATGAACTACGAGCAGTACTTC
abundance: -; d_gene: TRBD1; len: 13; v_gene: TRBV29-1; j_gene: TRBJ1-1; CDR3aa: CSATRDRGTEAFF; CDR3nt: TGCAGCGCGACCCGGGACAGGGGCACTGAAGCTTTCTTT
abundance: many; d_gene: -; len: 15; v_gene: TRBV12-3/TRBV12-4; j_gene: TRBJ2-1; CDR3aa: CASRPGGTGQYEQFF; CDR3nt: TGTGCCAGCCGCCCGGGGGGGACAGGGCAGTATGAGCAGTTCTTC
abundance: few; d_gene: -; len: 15; v_gene: TRBV2; j_gene: TRBJ2-3; CDR3aa: CASSEDRTRTDTQYF; CDR3nt: TGTGCCAGCAGTGAGGACCGCACCCGCACAGATACGCAGTATTTT
abundance: few; d_gene: TRBD2; len: 20; v_gene: TRBV27; j_gene: TRBJ2-3; CDR3aa: CASSSQLGLAGGYSPDTQYF; CDR3nt: TGTGCCAGCAGTTCCCAACTGGGACTAGCGGGAGGTTACTCGCCAGATACGCAGTATTTT
abundance: many; d_gene: TRBD2; len: 16; v_gene: TRBV6-6; j_gene: TRBJ2-1; CDR3aa: CASSQSGTPIRNEQFF; CDR3nt: TGTGCCAGCAGTCAGAGCGGGACTCCGATCCGGAATGAGCAGTTCTTC
abundance: -; d_gene: -; len: 14; v_gene: TRBV7-2; j_gene: TRBJ1-4; CDR3aa: CASSLYGTNEKLFF; CDR3nt: TGTGCCAGCAGCTTATACGGGACTAATGAAAAACTGTTTTTT
abundance: -; d_gene: TRBD2; len: 15; v_gene: TRBV15; j_gene: TRBJ2-7; CDR3aa: CATSIMREGPYEQYF; CDR3nt: TGTGCCACCAGCATTATGCGGGAGGGCCCCTACGAGCAGTACTTC
abundance: many; d_gene: TRBD2; len: 14; v_gene: TRBV12-3/TRBV12-4; j_gene: TRBJ2-3; CDR3aa: CASSFGGSPDTQYF; CDR3nt: TGTGCCAGCAGTTTTGGCGGGAGCCCAGATACGCAGTATTTT
abundance: -; d_gene: -; len: 15; v_gene: TRBV20-1; j_gene: TRBJ2-5; CDR3aa: CSARGWQGFRETQYF; CDR3nt: TGCAGTGCTCGAGGTTGGCAGGGTTTCCGAGAGACCCAGTACTTC
abundance: -; d_gene: TRBD1; len: 16; v_gene: TRBV24-1; j_gene: TRBJ1-2; CDR3aa: CATSDPRGPNNYGYTF; CDR3nt: TGTGCCACCAGTGATCCCAGGGGGCCTAATAACTATGGCTACACCTTC
abundance: -; d_gene: -; len: 15; v_gene: TRBV19; j_gene: TRBJ2-5; CDR3aa: CASSMGGTGQETQYF; CDR3nt: TGTGCCAGTAGTATGGGCGGGACCGGCCAAGAGACCCAGTACTTC
abundance: -; d_gene: -; len: 13; v_gene: TRBV5-1; j_gene: TRBJ2-7; CDR3aa: CASSLGTPYEQYF; CDR3nt: TGCGCCAGCAGCTTGGGTACTCCCTACGAGCAGTACTTC
abundance: many; d_gene: -; len: 11; v_gene: TRBV20-1; j_gene: TRBJ2-4; CDR3aa: CSAREAHIQYF; CDR3nt: TGCAGTGCTAGGGAAGCACACATTCAGTACTTC
abundance: -; d_gene: -; len: 16; v_gene: TRBV5-1; j_gene: TRBJ2-6; CDR3aa: CASSLSTLSGANVLTF; CDR3nt: TGCGCCAGCAGCTTGTCAACACTCTCTGGGGCCAACGTCCTGACTTTC
abundance: few; d_gene: TRBD1; len: 16; v_gene: TRBV4-2; j_gene: TRBJ1-5; CDR3aa: CASSQGNRGSNQPQHF; CDR3nt: TGTGCCAGCAGCCAAGGAAACAGGGGGAGCAATCAGCCCCAGCATTTT
abundance: -; d_gene: TRBD1; len: 14; v_gene: TRBV19; j_gene: TRBJ1-1; CDR3aa: CASSTMTGMAEAFF; CDR3nt: TGTGCCAGTAGTACCATGACAGGGATGGCTGAAGCTTTCTTT
abundance: few; d_gene: -; len: 14; v_gene: TRBV20-1; j_gene: TRBJ2-7; CDR3aa: CSAGTSQVSYEQYF; CDR3nt: TGCAGTGCGGGAACTAGTCAAGTCTCCTACGAGCAGTACTTC
abundance: -; d_gene: TRBD2; len: 14; v_gene: TRBV29-1; j_gene: TRBJ2-1; CDR3aa: CSVDRGRGYNEQFF; CDR3nt: TGCAGCGTTGATCGCGGGAGGGGGTACAATGAGCAGTTCTTC
abundance: many; d_gene: -; len: 13; v_gene: TRBV18; j_gene: TRBJ1-4; CDR3aa: CASSPQGNEKLFF; CDR3nt: TGTGCCAGCTCACCACAGGGAAATGAAAAACTGTTTTTT
abundance: -; d_gene: -; len: 15; v_gene: TRBV10-3; j_gene: TRBJ1-5; CDR3aa: CAPPPSPPENQPQHF; CDR3nt: TGTGCCCCTCCGCCCTCCCCCCCGGAGAATCAGCCCCAGCATTTT
abundance: -; d_gene: -; len: 11; v_gene: TRBV29-1; j_gene: TRBJ1-2; CDR3aa: CSVVGVYGYTF; CDR3nt: TGCAGCGTTGTGGGGGTTTATGGCTACACCTTC
abundance: many; d_gene: -; len: 14; v_gene: TRBV20-1; j_gene: TRBJ2-7; CDR3aa: CSARAGVLSYEQYF; CDR3nt: TGCAGTGCTAGAGCGGGGGTTCTCTCCTACGAGCAGTACTTC
abundance: many; d_gene: -; len: 12; v_gene: TRBV7-2; j_gene: TRBJ2-5; CDR3aa: CASSSLQETQYF; CDR3nt: TGTGCCAGCAGCTCGCTGCAAGAGACCCAGTACTTC
abundance: -; d_gene: -; len: 10; v_gene: TRBV29-1; j_gene: TRBJ2-3; CDR3aa: CSGGADTQYF; CDR3nt: TGCAGCGGGGGGGCCGATACGCAGTATTTT
abundance: -; d_gene: -; len: 14; v_gene: TRBV7-2; j_gene: TRBJ2-7; CDR3aa: CASSLDYNSYEQYF; CDR3nt: TGTGCCAGCAGCCTGGACTACAACTCCTACGAGCAGTACTTC
abundance: -; d_gene: -; len: 13; v_gene: TRBV12-3/TRBV12-4; j_gene: TRBJ1-2; CDR3aa: CASSLSNNYGYTF; CDR3nt: TGTGCCAGCAGTTTGTCGAATAACTATGGCTACACCTTC
abundance: -; d_gene: -; len: 14; v_gene: TRBV29-1; j_gene: TRBJ2-5; CDR3aa: CSVVIGVGSGTQYF; CDR3nt: TGCAGCGTTGTGATCGGGGTGGGGAGCGGGACCCAGTACTTC